Below, 20 T cell receptor beta chains from the same sample are listed, as sequenced in a study of T-cell memory formation after mild COVID-19. Via MiXCR, TCRdb re-called the 5' RACE reads, giving one row per CDR3 protein. Altogether 35,000 to 50,000 distinct CDR3 sequences are present, around 6.6% being singletons, with the ten largest covering roughly 0.79%. The sample consisted of PBMCs or a T cell subset sorted from them (not recorded which). The receptors were sampled from an adult who had mild COVID-19 (a few samples of this study predate the infection). Cell type and time point are not known.

This clonotype showed up many times. This chain connects TRBV11-2 to TRBJ1-1; no clear D. This CDR3 has 14 residues. Germline values: CDR1 SGHAT, CDR2 FQNNGV. Trimming shortened V by 5 bases and J by 0 bases, and 10 bases separated the two germline ends. CDR3 region: CASSASSVNTEAFF. The CDR3 bases are TGTGCCAGCAGCGCTAGTAGCGTGAACACTGAAGCTTTCTTT. The variable domain in full, with the rest retrieved from reference TRBV11-2 and TRBJ1-1, is EAGVAQSPRYKIIEKRQSVAFWCNPISGHATLYWYQQILGQGPKLLIQFQNNGVVDDSQLPKDRFSAERLKGVDSTLKIQPAKLEDSAVYLCASSASSVNTEAFFGQGTRLTVV.

This clonotype came up many times. This sequence joins TRBV7-9 and TRBJ2-7; unclear D gene. Per the germline V gene, CDR1 is SEHNR and CDR2 is FQNEAQ (reference sequence). Trimming cost V 4 bases and J 7 bases, with 14 bases left between them. The CDR3 is made up of 13 amino acids. CDR3 residues: CASSSLGTAEQYF. CDR3 nucleotide sequence: TGTGCCAGCAGCTCCCTGGGTACCGCGGAGCAGTACTTC.

Many counts were recorded for this clonotype. CDR3 coding DNA: TGTGCCAGCTCTCCGGTCCTAAACTCCTACGAGCAGTACTTC. Protein: CASSPVLNSYEQYF. This chain uses TRBV18 with TRBJ2-7; D is ambiguous. This CDR3 contains 14 residues. Germline CDR1 reads KGHSH; CDR2 reads LQKENI. The V gene lost 6 bases and the J gene lost 0 bases, with 12 bases spanning the gap.

This chain uses TRBV9 with TRBJ2-3; D remains unclear. Per the germline V gene, CDR1 is SGDLS and CDR2 is YYNGEE. V was trimmed by 2 bases and J by 2 bases, leaving 3 bases between them. CDR3 length equals 12 residues. The CDR3 loop is CASSVSTDTQYF. CDR3 sequence (DNA): TGTGCCAGCAGCGTCTCCACAGATACGCAGTATTTT.

This clonotype was seen more than once but under ten times. The rearrangement links TRBV2 to TRBJ1-1; no clear D. Trimming shortened V by 2 bases and J by 2 bases, and 6 bases separated the two germline ends. Per the germline V gene, CDR1 is SNHLY and CDR2 is FYNNEI. There are 13 residues in the CDR3. The CDR3 is CASSENGNTEAFF. The CDR3 coding sequence is TGTGCCAGCAGTGAAAATGGCAACACTGAAGCTTTCTTT.

This clonotype was seen a handful of times. CDR3 nucleotide sequence: TGTGCCAGCAGCGTAACCGTGGGCGCCGGGGAGCTGTTTTTT. It is translated as CASSVTVGAGELFF. The gene calls are TRBV9 and TRBJ2-2; D not resolved. Between the trimmed V and J ends, which lost 1 base and 6 bases, there was a span of 10 bases. This CDR3 region has 14 residues. Germline lookup yields CDR1 SGDLS and CDR2 YYNGEE. The variable domain in full, with the rest retrieved from reference TRBV9 and TRBJ2-2, is DSGVTQTPKHLITATGQRVTLRCSPRSGDLSVYWYQQSLDQGLQFLIQYYNGEERAKGNILERFSAQQFPDLHSELNLSSLELGDSALYFCASSVTVGAGELFFGEGSRLTVL.

This rearrangement joins TRBV2 to TRBJ2-3, with D maybe TRBD1 (5 bases). The CDR3 runs to 15 residues. Deletions cut 0 bases from V and 8 bases from J, with 15 bases between. Germline CDR1 SNHLY, CDR2 FYNNEI. For the CDR3, the DNA is TGTGCCAGCAGTGAAGCTAGGCTCGATAGGGGTACGCAGTATTTT. Protein: CASSEARLDRGTQYF.

A few counts support this clonotype. The CDR3 nucleotides are TGTGCCAGCAGCTTAGCGAGGACAGGGGTGATCCAGTACTTC. This gives the protein CASSLARTGVIQYF. The chain combines TRBV7-9 with TRBJ2-7; the match to TRBD1 covers 9 bases. Per the germline V gene, CDR1 is SEHNR and CDR2 is FQNEAQ (reference sequence). V lost 0 bases and J lost 10; bases outside the gene matches: 7. CDR3 length: 14 amino acids.

This clonotype was detected ten times or more. The V and J genes are TRBV29-1 and TRBJ2-1; a possible D gene is TRBD1 (6 bases). There are 13 residues in the CDR3. Between the trimmed V and J ends, which lost 7 bases and 0 bases, there was a span of 10 bases. Per germline, CDR1 SQVTM and CDR2 ANQGSEA. CDR3 nucleotide sequence: TGCAGCGCCAGACAGGCCTCCTACAATGAGCAGTTCTTC. This gives the protein CSARQASYNEQFF.

The genes are TRBV27 and TRBJ1-3; 7 bases agree with TRBD1. Trimming took 11 bases from V and 0 from J; bases not matched to a gene: 10. The CDR3 extends over 15 amino acids. Germline V CDR1 and CDR2: MNHEY, SMNVEV (reference sequence). The CDR3 spells CACKAAGGSGNTIYF. DNA of the CDR3: TGTGCCTGCAAGGCGGCAGGGGGCTCTGGAAACACCATATATTTT.

The sample holds many counts of this clonotype. J is TRBJ1-1 and V is TRBV7-9; no definite D call. The V gene's germline CDR1 is SEHNR and CDR2 FQNEAQ (reference sequence). This CDR3 region has 11 residues. The V end was cut by 2 bases, the J end by 6 bases, with 4 bases between. CDR3 sequence (DNA): TGTGCCAGCAGCTTATCCCCTGAAGCTTTCTTT. Translating it yields CASSLSPEAFF.

A few counts support this clonotype. This chain joins TRBV19 and TRBJ2-1, with D perhaps matching TRBD2 (6 bases). The CDR3 is made up of 13 amino acids. Trimming shortened V by 5 bases and J by 6 bases, and 11 bases separated the two germline ends. CDR1 and CDR2 (germline): LNHDA, SQIVND (reference sequence). In nucleotides, the CDR3 is TGTGCCAGTAGTCAGGAGGGCCGCAATGAGCAGTTCTTC. Protein product: CASSQEGRNEQFF.

This clonotype was recorded at least ten times. The V call is TRBV12-3 or TRBV12-4, the J call TRBJ2-5; D is tentatively TRBD1 or TRBD2 (5 bases each). This CDR3 has 12 residues. The ends were cut back, 6 bases at V and 5 bases at J, with 10 bases in the middle. Written as DNA, the CDR3 is TGTGCCAGCAGGGGGGTTAGGGAGACCCAGTACTTC. Translated: CASRGVRETQYF.

This clonotype was observed at least ten times. The J gene is TRBJ2-7, the V gene TRBV7-2; the match to TRBD1 covers 8 bases. The CDR3 extends over 15 amino acids. V lost 6 bases, J lost 0 bases, and 7 bases stayed unmatched. Germline values: CDR1 SGHTA, CDR2 FQGNSA. The CDR3, as DNA: TGTGCCAGCAGATACGCCGGGACAGGCTCCTACGAGCAGTACTTC. Amino acids: CASRYAGTGSYEQYF.

This clonotype was picked up a small number of times. V is TRBV12-3 or TRBV12-4 and J is TRBJ1-1, with TRBD1 identical over 7 bases. Trimming at V came to 5 bases and at J to 3 bases, leaving 9 bases not matched to a gene. The CDR3 consists of 15 residues. The CDR3 nucleotides read TGTGCCAGCAGTCAACAGGGGAGTCGGTACACTGAAGCTTTCTTT. Translated, it gives CASSQQGSRYTEAFF.

This clonotype has at least ten counts. The chain uses TRBV7-8 and TRBJ1-2, with TRBD1 as a possible D gene (6 bases). Germline CDR1 SGHVS, CDR2 FQNEAQ. V was clipped by 4 bases and J by 5 bases, with 23 bases between them. The CDR3 sequence is 17 residues long. CDR3 coding DNA: TGTGCCAGCAGCTCTCCCCCAACTCGACAGGCGGGGTATGGCTACACCTTC. Protein product: CASSSPPTRQAGYGYTF.

This clonotype was observed a few times. The V and J genes are TRBV5-6 and TRBJ2-1, with TRBD1 as a possible D gene (5 bases). CDR3 length: 15 residues. The germline gives CDR1 SGHDT, CDR2 YYEEEE. Trimming stripped 2 bases from V and 1 base from J, with 10 bases between. DNA for the CDR3: TGTGCCAGCAGCTTTTGGGGCCGATCCTACAATGAGCAGTTCTTC. This encodes CASSFWGRSYNEQFF.

The chain carries TRBV21-1 and TRBJ2-7; the D segment call TRBD1 is taken from the table without a DNA check. TRBV21-1 is shown as a pseudogene. The CDR3 spans 15 residues. The CDR3 region is CASSKVETGVVEQYF. In DNA form, the CDR3 reads TGTGCCAGCAGCAAAGTGGAGACAGGGGTGGTCGAGCAGTACTTC.

The chain recombines TRBV5-4 with TRBJ2-1; D is possibly TRBD2 (5 bases). Trimming shortened V by 4 bases and J by 3 bases, and 14 bases separated the two germline ends. Germline assignment: CDR1 SGHNT and CDR2 YYREEE (reference sequence). The CDR3 covers 15 residues. In nucleotides, the CDR3 is TGTGCCAGCAGCGGGCGGGTCAACAGCTACAATGAGCAGTTCTTC. Its protein product is CASSGRVNSYNEQFF.

This clonotype was observed at least ten times. The chain joins TRBV3-1 to TRBJ2-1, with D perhaps matching TRBD2 (5 bases). The CDR3 is 15 residues long. Germline V CDR1 and CDR2: LGHDT, YNNKEL (reference sequence). The V end lost 1 base, the J end lost 9 bases, and 16 bases lay between the germline ends. The CDR3 coding sequence is TGTGCCAGCAGCCAAGGGACCGTCGGGGTGAGTGAGCAGTTCTTC. Encoded protein: CASSQGTVGVSEQFF.